This T cell receptor (beta chain) came from a study of spatial heterogeneity in lung cancer. Overall study context: Fewer alpha-chain than beta-chain sequences were consistently detected.

In this sample, this clonotype is medium-sized. Its target is unknown. The size of this beta chain means little, since it is a stray read in a library made for alpha chains. Every cDNA TCR molecule received its own unique molecular identifier. TCRdb reanalysed the 5' RACE reads using MiXCR and keeps one entry per CDR3 protein. The sample carries over a thousand distinct CDR3 sequences, approximately 14% recorded once. Specified time point: sample taken at primary tumor resection. The donors, fewer than 90 patients with untreated early-stage non-small cell lung cancer, provided the samples. Unsorted whole RNA samples from tumor, nontumor lung or frozen PBMC were sequenced. Broader study findings: Tracking of tumor mutation counts was seen in expanded intratumoral alpha and beta TCR counts.

Trimming left V 4 bases short and J 9 bases short, with 9 bases between. Germline V gene sequence: CDR1 MNHEY, CDR2 SVGEGT. This CDR3 region has 12 residues. The chain uses TRBV6-2 or TRBV6-3 and TRBJ2-2; D is undetermined. The sample here was lung tumor tissue, taken at surgery. This receptor was identified in a male donor with early-stage non-small cell lung cancer. The CDR3 reads CASSWPWRELFF. In nucleotides, the CDR3 is TGTGCCAGCAGTTGGCCCTGGAGGGAGCTGTTTTTT.